The entry that follows covers one T cell receptor beta chain sequence. Its antigen remains unidentified. These data come from a study of long-term antiretroviral therapy in people with HIV. Germline CDR1 and CDR2: MRHNA and SNTAGT. The CDR3 totals 15 residues. V gave up 5 bases and J gave up 6 bases; unmatched junction bases: 8. At survey level, the immunoSEQ assay was run in its v3.0 version. Here immunoSEQ multiplex PCR was the method, and the copy in TCRdb shows in-frame clones only, minus some. The sample gives 15,000 to 20,000 clones, roughly 78% of which show up once; approximately 8.2% is in the top ten. Study conclusions and caveats: Controls exceeded HIV repertoires in CDR3 length range. Information pertaining to ART adherence, viral resistance or therapeutic modifications was not obtained.

The cryopreserved samples used held roughly 0.9-11 million PBMC prior to extraction of DNA. The TCR sequence derives from a man younger than 45 with HIV. The J gene is TRBJ2-1, the V gene TRBV6-4, with 9 bases lining up with TRBD2. The sequencing used unsorted PBMCs, collected at the start of antiretroviral therapy. The CDR3 protein is CASSMTSGTLNEQFF. In DNA form, the CDR3 reads TGTGCCAGCAGTATGACTAGCGGAACCCTCAATGAGCAGTTCTTC.